These 16 T cell receptor beta chains were all obtained from the same sample, sequenced in a study of cytomegalovirus exposure and HLA in healthy donors. The PCR used 60 Vbeta and 13 Jbeta primers. This table comes from immunoSEQ multiplex PCR, and its TCRdb copy is limited to in-frame clones, with some not included. In the table there are 80,000 to 100,000 clones, 60% to 80% of which are singletons. Sequencing used PBMCs. Every receptor here comes from a female donor in good health and CMV-seronegative.

This clone was picked up a small number of times. The chain uses TRBV21-1 and TRBJ2-6; the DNA was not compared with TRBD1, the D call given in the table. TRBV21-1 is a recognized pseudogene. The CDR3 spans 19 residues. Here the CDR3 reads CASSKKVSQGRRGANVLTF. The CDR3, as DNA: TGTGCCAGCAGCAAAAAGGTATCGCAGGGAAGGCGTGGGGCCAACGTCCTGACTTTC.

Regarding this clone: Distinct nucleotide sequences in the sample also encode this CDR3. This sequence joins TRBV25-1 and TRBJ1-6; 8 bases map to TRBD1. The germline gives CDR1 MGHDK, CDR2 SYGVNS. V lost 3 bases to trimming and J lost 5 bases; unmatched junction nucleotides: 6. The CDR3 totals 16 residues. CDR3 nucleotides: TGTGCCAGCAGTGATAGACAGGGGTCTGATAATTCACCCCTCCACTTT. Translated: CASSDRQGSDNSPLHF.

This clone was counted between two and nine times. The chain carries TRBV2 and TRBJ1-5; D may be TRBD1 (6 bases). With 3 bases removed from V and 2 bases from J, the gap between germline ends came to 14 bases. The CDR3 contains 16 residues. Germline-derived CDR1 and CDR2 are SNHLY and FYNNEI. Here the CDR3 DNA reads TGTGCCAGCAGTGACGGGACATCATATGGCAATCAGCCCCAGCATTTT. Encoded protein: CASSDGTSYGNQPQHF. Full variable domain (rest looked up from reference TRBV2 and TRBJ1-5): EPEVTQTPSHQVTQMGQEVILRCVPISNHLYFYWYRQILGQKVEFLVSFYNNEISEKSEIFDDQFSVERPDGSNFTLKIRSTKLEDSAMYFCASSDGTSYGNQPQHFGDGTRLSIL.

This chain connects TRBV7-9 to TRBJ1-4, with unresolved D. Between the trimmed V and J ends, which lost 4 bases and 3 bases, there was a span of 9 bases. Per germline, CDR1 SEHNR and CDR2 FQNEAQ (reference sequence). This CDR3 has 14 amino acids. The CDR3 spells CASSSPPANEKLFF. CDR3 nucleotide sequence: TGTGCCAGCAGCTCCCCCCCAGCTAATGAAAAACTGTTTTTT.

This clone occurred a few times. This chain connects TRBV5-4 to TRBJ2-1, with 13 nucleotides matching TRBD2. Per the germline V gene, CDR1 is SGHNT and CDR2 is YYREEE (reference sequence). The CDR3 is 16 amino acids. V dropped 4 bases and J dropped 9; count of bases not matched to a gene: 10. CDR3 sequence (DNA): TGTGCCAGCAGCACCCCGACTAGCGGGAGGTCTATTGAGCAGTTCTTC. Its translation is CASSTPTSGRSIEQFF.

This chain connects TRBV4-2 to TRBJ1-2; D perhaps matches TRBD1 (5 bases). V lost 0 bases and J lost 3, with 8 bases in between. Looked up from germline, CDR1 is LGHNA and CDR2 is YNFKEQ. The length of the CDR3 is 14 residues. The CDR3 protein is CASSQDRGDYGYTF. The CDR3 bases are TGTGCCAGCAGCCAAGATCGGGGGGACTATGGCTACACCTTC.

The V gene is TRBV10-2, the J gene TRBJ2-3; 9 bases fit TRBD2. V dropped 5 bases and J dropped 4; count of bases not matched to a gene: 13. The CDR3 covers 17 residues. Germline CDR1 and CDR2: WSHSY and SAAADI. This CDR3 is CASSLSGGPLVADTQYF. DNA of the CDR3: TGCGCCAGCAGTCTTAGCGGGGGCCCTCTAGTGGCAGATACGCAGTATTTT.

V usage is TRBV11-2 and J usage is TRBJ1-2, with 11 bases matching TRBD1. Germline V CDR1 and CDR2: SGHAT, FQNNGV. The CDR3 is made up of 16 amino acids. V shed 5 bases and J 1 base; nucleotides not matched to a gene: 6. The CDR3, as DNA: TGTGCCAGCAGCCTTATGGGGACAGGGGGTAACTATGGCTACACCTTC. Amino acid sequence: CASSLMGTGGNYGYTF.

The chain couples TRBV7-2 to TRBJ1-1; 7 bases map to TRBD1. This CDR3 spans 15 amino acids. V shed 5 bases, J shed 6 bases, and the junction held 12 bases outside the gene matches. From germline, CDR1 is SGHTA and CDR2 FQGNSA. The CDR3 DNA is TGTGCCAGCAGCGTTTCGAAGGGGGCACTCGCTGAAGCTTTCTTT. Translation gives CASSVSKGALAEAFF.

The chain joins TRBV5-4 to TRBJ1-2; 7 bases match TRBD1. CDR3 size: 15 residues. The V segment lost 3 bases and the J segment 2 bases; nucleotides outside the gene matches: 7. Germline V gene lookup returns CDR1 SGHNT and CDR2 YYREEE (reference sequence). The CDR3, as DNA: TGTGCCAGCAGCTCAGGACAGGTCTACAACTATGGCTACACCTTC. Amino acid sequence: CASSSGQVYNYGYTF. Based on the CDR3 plus reference TRBV5-4 and TRBJ1-2, the full variable domain is ETGVTQSPTHLIKTRGQQVTLRCSSQSGHNTVSWYQQALGQGPQFIFQYYREEENGRGNFPPRFSGLQFPNYSSELNVNALELDDSALYLCASSSGQVYNYGYTFGSGTRLTVV.

J is TRBJ1-5 and V is TRBV6-1; tentative D call: TRBD1 (5 bases). CDR1 is MNHNS, CDR2 SASEGT, per germline. The CDR3 is 14 amino acids. Trimming took 4 bases from V and 3 from J, leaving 10 bases between them. CDR3 region: CASSAQGLNQPQHF. The CDR3 coding sequence is TGTGCCAGCAGTGCTCAGGGACTCAATCAGCCCCAGCATTTT.

The gene calls are TRBV7-2 and TRBJ1-3; TRBD1 aligns across 7 bases. V lost 4 bases, J lost 0 bases, and 6 bases stayed unmatched. This CDR3 spans 16 amino acids. CDR1 SGHTA and CDR2 FQGNSA come from the germline V gene. The CDR3 loop is CASSSGQSSSGNTIYF. CDR3 DNA: TGTGCCAGCAGCTCGGGACAGTCGAGCTCTGGAAACACCATATATTTT.

The rearrangement joins TRBV6-6 to TRBJ1-5; D ambiguous. V gave up 6 bases and J gave up 6 bases, with 9 bases separating them. The CDR3 runs to 12 residues. Looked up from germline, CDR1 is MNHNY and CDR2 is SVGAGI (reference sequence). The CDR3 sequence: CASSAVSQPQHF. In nucleotides, the CDR3 is TGTGCCAGCAGCGCGGTTAGTCAGCCCCAGCATTTT.

This clone was seen once. The gene calls are TRBV2 and TRBJ2-7; TRBD1 matches at 9 bases. The CDR3 has 19 residues. The germline V gene encodes CDR1 SNHLY and CDR2 FYNNEI. The J segment lost 0 bases and the V segment lost 5 bases, leaving 17 bases of the junction unmatched. CDR3 amino acids: CASSPGQGRERGTSYEQYF. The CDR3 DNA reads as TGTGCCAGCAGTCCCGGACAGGGGCGCGAGCGGGGCACCTCCTACGAGCAGTACTTC.

V gene TRBV13 combines with J gene TRBJ2-1; 7 nucleotides match TRBD2. Trimming at V came to 5 bases and at J to 0 bases, leaving 10 bases not matched to a gene. The germline V gene encodes CDR1 PRHDT and CDR2 FYEKMQ (reference sequence). The CDR3 has 17 residues. CDR3 in DNA: TGTGCCAGCAGCCTCTGGGCGGGGGAAAGCTCCTACAATGAGCAGTTCTTC. Translation: CASSLWAGESSYNEQFF.

The DNA of the CDR3 is TGTGCCAGCAGCTTATCTACAAGCGGGAGGGCCGGGGAGACCCAGTACTTC. This translates into CASSLSTSGRAGETQYF. The chain has TRBV13 and TRBJ2-5; 10 positions agree with TRBD2. The CDR3 contains 17 residues. J lost 5 bases, V lost 2 bases, and 11 bases had no gene match. CDR1 PRHDT and CDR2 FYEKMQ come from the germline V gene (reference sequence).